The clone carrying this TCR beta chain was seen repeatedly, ten times or more. This entry comes from a study of kidney transplant recipient with SARS-CoV-2 infection. TCRdb reanalysed the reads using MiXCR and keeps one entry per CDR3 protein. The sample includes 200,000 to 300,000 distinct CDR3 sequences, 29% of them seen just once. This CDR3 contains 15 residues. Germline CDR1 reads SGHDT; CDR2 reads YYEEEE. Trimming shortened V by 2 bases and J by 0 bases, and 9 bases separated the two germline ends. The sequence came from a male patient in his 30s who had COVID-19 and was a kidney transplant recipient. A share of the T cells may be of graft donor origin. The sample in question was a blood sample, obtained at baseline and on roughly day 110 from a kidney transplant recipient. V usage is TRBV5-6 and J usage is TRBJ1-3; D uncertain. The CDR3: CASSLKGRSGNTIYF. In nucleotides, the CDR3 is TGTGCCAGCAGCTTAAAGGGCCGCTCTGGAAACACCATATATTTT.